This paragraph covers one T cell receptor beta chain sequence. The sample comes from a study of PD-1 blockade in mismatch repair-deficient tumors. Study at large: Patients had approximately 12 mismatch repair-deficient cancer types and were previously treated and progressing.

Libraries were prepared by immunoSEQ multiplex PCR; TCRdb keeps only in-frame clonotypes and omits some of them. The sample has about 84,000 clones, approximately 84% seen once; the top ten hold roughly 2.8%. J was trimmed by 6 bases and V by 6 bases; bases with no gene match: 15. This CDR3 comprises 17 residues. The V gene's germline CDR1 is SGHRS and CDR2 YFSETQ. The clonotype comes from an adult with mismatch repair-deficient cancer. The source was peripheral blood, collected 12 weeks after starting pembrolizumab. J is TRBJ2-7 and V is TRBV5-1; the match to TRBD2 covers 13 bases. CDR3 protein: CASTLRPGTSGTSEQYF. As DNA, the CDR3 is TGCGCCAGCACCCTACGACCCGGGACTAGCGGGACCTCCGAGCAGTACTTC.